These 20 T cell receptor beta chains originate from one sample sequenced in a study of cytomegalovirus exposure and HLA in healthy donors. The repertoire was sequenced with immunoSEQ multiplex PCR; TCRdb's copy has only in-frame clones and lacks some. The table shows roughly 230,000 clones, with 90% occurring only once. The specimen sequenced was PBMCs. These receptors were collected from a woman in her twenties or thirties in good health and CMV-seronegative.

The chain is built from TRBV18 and TRBJ2-3, with TRBD2 matching 9 bases. V trimming: 3 bases; J trimming: 2 bases; junction bases outside the gene matches: 6. CDR1 is KGHSH, CDR2 LQKENI, per germline. The CDR3 is 16 residues long. This CDR3 is CASSPPGTSLTDTQYF. The CDR3 DNA is TGTGCCAGCTCACCGCCCGGGACTAGCCTCACAGATACGCAGTATTTT. Full variable domain (missing parts from reference TRBV18 and TRBJ2-3): NAGVMQNPRHLVRRRGQEARLRCSPMKGHSHVYWYRQLPEEGLKFMVYLQKENIIDESGMPKERFSAEFPKEGPSILRIQQVVRGDSAAYFCASSPPGTSLTDTQYFGPGTRLTVL.

The chain recombines TRBV29-1 with TRBJ2-1, with a weak D call TRBD2 (6 bases). This CDR3 comprises 15 residues. CDR1 is SQVTM and CDR2 is ANQGSEA in the germline V gene. With 8 bases removed from V and 0 bases from J, the gap between germline ends came to 17 bases. CDR3 DNA: TGCAGCACTATCGAAGCGGGCTACTCCTACAATGAGCAGTTCTTC. This codes for CSTIEAGYSYNEQFF.

The chain couples TRBV4-3 to TRBJ1-2; D may be TRBD1 (5 bases). Germline V gene lookup returns CDR1 LGHNA and CDR2 YSLEER. Trimming took 0 bases from V and 0 from J, leaving 8 bases between them. The CDR3 loop spans 15 amino acids. The CDR3 reads CASSQDWGSNYGYTF. The CDR3 nucleotides are TGCGCCAGCAGCCAAGACTGGGGGTCTAACTATGGCTACACCTTC.

The rearrangement joins TRBV27 to TRBJ1-2; D may be TRBD1 (5 bases). Germline values: CDR1 MNHEY, CDR2 SMNVEV (reference sequence). Trimming stripped 2 bases from V and 4 bases from J, with 11 bases between. This CDR3 comprises 14 residues. In DNA, the CDR3 is TGTGCCAGCAGTTTAGGGTCCGGGGCCTATGGCTACACCTTC. This encodes CASSLGSGAYGYTF.

Details on this clone: Other DNA sequences of this sample code for an identical CDR3. The genes are TRBV28 and TRBJ2-7; the D is unclear. The ends were cut back, 4 bases at V and 0 bases at J, with 4 bases in the middle. CDR1 and CDR2 from the germline V gene are MDHEN and SYDVKM. CDR3 length: 12 amino acids. CDR3 sequence reads: CASSSDSYEQYF. The CDR3 DNA reads as TGTGCCAGCAGTTCCGACTCCTACGAGCAGTACTTC.

This rearrangement joins TRBV16 to TRBJ1-2; D unclear. V was cut by 2 bases and J by 4 bases, with 8 bases left in between. Germline V gives CDR1 KGHSY, CDR2 FQNENV. The CDR3 spans 13 residues. CDR3 protein: CASSQIVSYGYTF. The DNA of the CDR3 is TGTGCCAGCAGCCAAATCGTTAGCTATGGCTACACCTTC.

Points on this clone: This CDR3 is also generated by other DNA sequences in the sample. The V gene is TRBV7-6, the J gene TRBJ1-5; perhaps TRBD1 as D (5 bases). V lost 1 base and J 3 bases, leaving 10 bases between the germline ends. The germline CDR1 and CDR2 sequences are SGHVS and FNYEAQ. The CDR3 contains 15 residues. The CDR3 DNA reads as TGTGCCAGCAGCTTAGGGACGGGACTCAATCAGCCCCAGCATTTT. Translating it yields CASSLGTGLNQPQHF.

The chain employs TRBV29-1 and TRBJ2-2; 7 nucleotides line up with TRBD2. The CDR3 is made up of 13 amino acids. Germline V lookup: CDR1 SQVTM, CDR2 ANQGSEA. V shed 6 bases, J shed 6 bases, and the junction held 7 bases outside the gene matches. CDR3 DNA sequence: TGCAGCGTGGCGGGGGTTGAGGCCGGGGAGCTGTTTTTT. It encodes CSVAGVEAGELFF.

The J gene is TRBJ2-3, the V gene TRBV6-5, with D possibly matching TRBD1 (6 bases). The V end was cut by 6 bases, the J end by 0 bases, with 16 bases between. CDR3 size: 16 residues. In germline, CDR1 is MNHEY, CDR2 SVGAGI. The CDR3 DNA follows: TGTGCCAGCAGATACACCCCAGGGGCAAGCACAGATACGCAGTATTTT. Amino acid sequence: CASRYTPGASTDTQYF.

CDR3 bases: TGTGCCAGCAGCGTCGGGACAGGGACAGATACGCAGTATTTT. Translated: CASSVGTGTDTQYF. J is TRBJ2-3 and V is TRBV11-2, with 9 bases aligning to TRBD1. The CDR3 runs 14 residues. Germline CDR1 is SGHAT and CDR2 is FQNNGV. The J segment lost 3 bases and the V segment lost 5 bases, leaving 3 bases of the junction unmatched.

This chain joins TRBV4-2 and TRBJ2-3; no definite D call. Germline assignment: CDR1 LGHNA and CDR2 YNFKEQ. The V end lost 4 bases, the J end lost 2 bases, and 7 bases lay between the germline ends. The CDR3 runs 13 residues. The CDR3 DNA sequence: TGTGCCAGCAGCCCACGCACCACAGATACGCAGTATTTT. The encoded protein is CASSPRTTDTQYF.

A word on this clone: This sample includes further DNA sequences coding for the same CDR3. This chain links TRBV18 with TRBJ2-5; D remains ambiguous. V was cut by 6 bases and J by 5 bases, with 13 bases left in between. CDR1 is KGHSH, CDR2 LQKENI, per germline. The CDR3 sequence is 13 residues long. CDR3 amino acids: CASSLGLGETQYF. As DNA, the CDR3 is TGTGCCAGCTCCCTCGGCCTGGGGGAGACCCAGTACTTC.

The chain combines TRBV19 with TRBJ2-1; 9 nucleotides match TRBD2. V was pared by 7 bases and J by 6 bases, with 4 bases of the junction left unmatched. The CDR3 is 13 amino acids. Germline CDR1 reads LNHDA; CDR2 reads SQIVND (reference sequence). The CDR3 nucleotides read TGTGCCAGTATGGCTAGCGGGGCCAATGAGCAGTTCTTC. Amino acids: CASMASGANEQFF.

The chain is built from TRBV15 and TRBJ2-1, with D hard to call. Germline CDR1 LNHNV, CDR2 YYDKDF (reference sequence). CDR3 size: 14 residues. The V end was cut by 0 bases, the J end by 9 bases, with 12 bases between. CDR3 nucleotides: TGTGCCACCAGCAGAGAAGGGAATGGTGCTGAGCAGTTCTTC. Its protein product is CATSREGNGAEQFF.

This chain uses TRBV27 with TRBJ2-7, with D possibly being TRBD1 (6 bases). The CDR3 has 13 amino acids. Trimming pared 7 bases from V and 2 bases from J, leaving 12 bases between. The V gene's germline CDR1 is MNHEY and CDR2 SMNVEV (reference sequence). The CDR3: CASTQGPTYEQYF. The CDR3 DNA reads as TGTGCCAGCACCCAGGGGCCAACCTACGAGCAGTACTTC.

The V call is TRBV28, the J call TRBJ1-3; D remains unclear. The CDR3 length is 12 residues. Trimming removed 9 bases from V and 4 bases from J, with 10 bases in between. Germline V CDR1 and CDR2: MDHEN, SYDVKM. Written as DNA, the CDR3 is TGTGCCAGTCGTCCTCCCGGAAACACCATATATTTT. Amino acid sequence: CASRPPGNTIYF.

CDR3 region: CASSLYQGHTGELFF. CDR3 coding DNA: TGTGCCAGCAGTTTATATCAGGGTCACACCGGGGAGCTGTTTTTT. This sequence joins TRBV28 and TRBJ2-2; possible D gene TRBD1, 5 bases. This CDR3 has 15 amino acids. V was trimmed by 1 base and J by 3 bases, leaving 9 bases between them. Germline V gene data show CDR1 as MDHEN and CDR2 as SYDVKM. The variable domain in full, completed from reference TRBV28 and TRBJ2-2, reads DVKVTQSSRYLVKRTGEKVFLECVQDMDHENMFWYRQDPGLGLRLIYFSYDVKMKEKGDIPEGYSVSREKKERFSLILESASTNQTSMYLCASSLYQGHTGELFFGEGSRLTVL.

The rearrangement uses TRBV5-1 and TRBJ1-5; 8 bases fit TRBD1. The V segment lost 4 bases and the J segment 2 bases; nucleotides outside the gene matches: 2. The CDR3 runs to 14 residues. Germline V gives CDR1 SGHRS, CDR2 YFSETQ. CDR3 DNA sequence: TGCGCCAGCAGCACGACAGGGGGCAATCAGCCCCAGCATTTT. Its protein product is CASSTTGGNQPQHF. Drawing the rest from reference TRBV5-1 and TRBJ1-5, the complete variable domain is KAGVTQTPRYLIKTRGQQVTLSCSPISGHRSVSWYQQTPGQGLQFLFEYFSETQRNKGNFPGRFSGRQFSNSRSEMNVSTLELGDSALYLCASSTTGGNQPQHFGDGTRLSIL.

This clone rates as medium-sized. The V call is TRBV28, the J call TRBJ2-2; D might be TRBD2 (6 bases). CDR1 and CDR2 (germline): MDHEN, SYDVKM. The length of the CDR3 is 15 residues. The V end was cut by 3 bases, the J end by 3 bases, with 11 bases between. The DNA for the CDR3 is TGTGCCAGCAGTTTTGGGGGGAGAGACACCGGGGAGCTGTTTTTT. Its protein is CASSFGGRDTGELFF.

The chain combines TRBV28 with TRBJ2-7; TRBD1 agrees at 9 bases. The CDR3 totals 17 residues. The germline CDR1 and CDR2 sequences are MDHEN and SYDVKM. The ends lost 4 bases at V and 5 bases at J; junction bases unmatched: 15. CDR3 DNA: TGTGCCAGCAGTTCCCTAGTTGAACAGGGGGCCAACGACGAGCAGTACTTC. Its protein product is CASSSLVEQGANDEQYF.